This T cell receptor beta chain was observed in a study of T cell responses to AZD1222 COVID-19 vaccine. With 5 bases removed from V and 6 bases from J, the gap between germline ends came to 17 bases. From germline, CDR1 is SEHNR and CDR2 FQNEAQ (reference sequence). The CDR3 runs to 15 residues. Assay: immunoSEQ multiplex PCR; the TCRdb copy retains only in-frame clones and omits some. The data contain approximately 120,000 clones, about 88% of them singletons. The sample in question was peripheral blood, obtained on day 0 of AZD1222 vaccination. This chain joins TRBV7-9 and TRBJ2-1; tentative D call: TRBD2 (7 bases). The clonotype originates from an adult in good health. The CDR3 protein is CASSPQGGVGNEQFF. The CDR3 region has the DNA TGTGCCAGCAGCCCCCAAGGGGGGGTTGGCAATGAGCAGTTCTTC.